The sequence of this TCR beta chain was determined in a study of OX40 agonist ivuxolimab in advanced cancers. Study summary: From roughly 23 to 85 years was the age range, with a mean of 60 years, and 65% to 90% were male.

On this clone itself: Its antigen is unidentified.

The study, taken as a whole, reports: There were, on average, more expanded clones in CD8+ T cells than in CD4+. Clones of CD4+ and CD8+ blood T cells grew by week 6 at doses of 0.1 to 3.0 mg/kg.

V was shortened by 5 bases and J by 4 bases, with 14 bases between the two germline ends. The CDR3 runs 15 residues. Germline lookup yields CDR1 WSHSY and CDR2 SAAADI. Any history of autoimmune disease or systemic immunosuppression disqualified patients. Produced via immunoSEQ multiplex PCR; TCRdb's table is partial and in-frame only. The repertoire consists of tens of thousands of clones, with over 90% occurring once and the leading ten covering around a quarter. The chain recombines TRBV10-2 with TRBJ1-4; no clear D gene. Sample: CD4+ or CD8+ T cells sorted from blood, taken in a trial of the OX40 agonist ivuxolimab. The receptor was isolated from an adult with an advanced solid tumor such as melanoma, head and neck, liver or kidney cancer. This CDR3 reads CASSILGQVNEKLFF. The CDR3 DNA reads TGCGCCAGCAGTATATTAGGGCAGGTTAATGAAAAACTGTTTTTT.